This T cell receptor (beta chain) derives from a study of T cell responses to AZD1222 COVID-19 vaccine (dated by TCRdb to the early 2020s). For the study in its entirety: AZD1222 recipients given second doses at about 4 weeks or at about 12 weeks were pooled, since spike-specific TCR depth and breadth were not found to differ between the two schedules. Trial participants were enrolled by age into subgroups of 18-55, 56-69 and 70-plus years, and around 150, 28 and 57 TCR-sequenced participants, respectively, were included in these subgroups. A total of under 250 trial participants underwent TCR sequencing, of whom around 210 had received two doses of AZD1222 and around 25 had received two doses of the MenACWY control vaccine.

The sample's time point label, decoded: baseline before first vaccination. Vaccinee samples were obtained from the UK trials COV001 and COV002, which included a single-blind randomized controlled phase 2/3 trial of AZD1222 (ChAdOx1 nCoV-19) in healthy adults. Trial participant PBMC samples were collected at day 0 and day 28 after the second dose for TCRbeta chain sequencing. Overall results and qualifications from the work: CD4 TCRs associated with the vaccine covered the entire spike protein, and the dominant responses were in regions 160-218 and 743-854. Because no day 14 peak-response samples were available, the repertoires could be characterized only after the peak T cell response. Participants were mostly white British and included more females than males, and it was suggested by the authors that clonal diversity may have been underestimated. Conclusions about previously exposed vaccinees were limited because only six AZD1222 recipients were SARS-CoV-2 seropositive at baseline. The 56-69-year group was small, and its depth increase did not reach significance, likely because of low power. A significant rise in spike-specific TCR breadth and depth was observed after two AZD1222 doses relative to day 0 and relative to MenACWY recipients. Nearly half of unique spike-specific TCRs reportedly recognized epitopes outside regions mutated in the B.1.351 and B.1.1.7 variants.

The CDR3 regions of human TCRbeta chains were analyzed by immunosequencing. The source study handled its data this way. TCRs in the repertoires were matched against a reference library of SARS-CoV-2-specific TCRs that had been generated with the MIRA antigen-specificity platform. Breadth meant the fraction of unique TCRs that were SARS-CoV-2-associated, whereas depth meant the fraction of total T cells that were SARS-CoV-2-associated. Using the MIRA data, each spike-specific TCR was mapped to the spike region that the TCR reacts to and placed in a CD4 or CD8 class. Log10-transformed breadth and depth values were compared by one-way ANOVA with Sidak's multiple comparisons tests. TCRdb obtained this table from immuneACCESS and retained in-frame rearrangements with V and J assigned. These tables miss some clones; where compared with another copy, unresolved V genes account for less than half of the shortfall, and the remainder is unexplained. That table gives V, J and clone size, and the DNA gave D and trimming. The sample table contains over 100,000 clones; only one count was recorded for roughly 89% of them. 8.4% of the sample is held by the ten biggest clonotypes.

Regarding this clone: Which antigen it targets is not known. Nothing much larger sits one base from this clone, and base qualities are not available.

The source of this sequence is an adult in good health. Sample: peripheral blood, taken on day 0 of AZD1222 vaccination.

The sequenced DNA: TGTGCTAGTGGTTTTATCGGACAGGGGTCTGGAAACACCATATATTTT. Its amino acids are CASGFIGQGSGNTIYF. This sequence uses TRBV12-5 and TRBJ1-3; TRBD1 aligns with 9 central bases. The CDR3, cysteine through phenylalanine, is 16 amino acids long. The only DNA kept is the CDR3, 48 bases in frame from the first base. For this chain, trimming is 3 bases at the V end and 1 base at the J end, and the number of junction bases without a gene match is 4. From a lookup of the germline V gene, CDR1 and CDR2 are LGHNT and FRNRAP.